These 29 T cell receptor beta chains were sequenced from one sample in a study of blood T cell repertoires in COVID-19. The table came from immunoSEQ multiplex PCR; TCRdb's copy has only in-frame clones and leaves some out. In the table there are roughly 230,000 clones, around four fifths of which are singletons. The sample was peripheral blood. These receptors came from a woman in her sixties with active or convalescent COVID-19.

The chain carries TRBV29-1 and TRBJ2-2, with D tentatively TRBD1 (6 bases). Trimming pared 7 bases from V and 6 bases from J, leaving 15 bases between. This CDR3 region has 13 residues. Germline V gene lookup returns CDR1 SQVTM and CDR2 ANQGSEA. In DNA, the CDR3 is TGCAGCGCTAGGACAGCGGACGCCGGGGAGCTGTTTTTT. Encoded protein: CSARTADAGELFF.

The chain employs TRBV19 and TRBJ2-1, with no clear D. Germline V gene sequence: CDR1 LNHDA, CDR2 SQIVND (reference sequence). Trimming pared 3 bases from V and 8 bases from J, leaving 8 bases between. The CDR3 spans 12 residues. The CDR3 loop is CASSIPRYEQFF. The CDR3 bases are TGTGCCAGTAGTATTCCACGGTATGAGCAGTTCTTC.

The CDR3 loop reads CASSTGENTEAFF. As DNA, the CDR3 is TGCGCCAGCAGTACAGGGGAGAACACTGAAGCTTTCTTT. The rearrangement joins TRBV5-1 to TRBJ1-1; 7 positions agree with TRBD1. Germline V gene data show CDR1 as SGHRS and CDR2 as YFSETQ. V gave up 5 bases and J gave up 1 base; unmatched junction bases: 2. The CDR3 is 13 residues long. Based on the CDR3 plus reference TRBV5-1 and TRBJ1-1, the full variable domain is KAGVTQTPRYLIKTRGQQVTLSCSPISGHRSVSWYQQTPGQGLQFLFEYFSETQRNKGNFPGRFSGRQFSNSRSEMNVSTLELGDSALYLCASSTGENTEAFFGQGTRLTVV.

CDR3 in amino acids: CASSLVVQGNYGYTF. Here the CDR3 DNA reads TGTGCCAGCAGCTTGGTAGTACAGGGAAACTATGGCTACACCTTC. The rearrangement links TRBV5-5 to TRBJ1-2, with D possibly TRBD1 on 6 matching bases. Trimming removed 0 bases at V and 2 bases at J, with 11 bases between. Per germline, CDR1 SGHKS and CDR2 YYEKEE (reference sequence). This CDR3 is 15 amino acids long.

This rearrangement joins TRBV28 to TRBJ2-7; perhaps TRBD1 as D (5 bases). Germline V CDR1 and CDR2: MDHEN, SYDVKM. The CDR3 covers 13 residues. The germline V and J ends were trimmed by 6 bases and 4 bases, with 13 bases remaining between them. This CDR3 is CASSLTSGYEQYV. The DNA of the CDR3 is TGTGCCAGCAGCTTGACGTCAGGGTACGAGCAGTACGTC.

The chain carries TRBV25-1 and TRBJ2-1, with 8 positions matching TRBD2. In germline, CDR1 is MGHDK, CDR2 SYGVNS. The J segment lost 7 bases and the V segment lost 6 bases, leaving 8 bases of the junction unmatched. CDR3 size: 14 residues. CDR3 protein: CASRSSGRRNEQFF. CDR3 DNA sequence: TGTGCCAGCAGATCCAGCGGGAGAAGGAATGAGCAGTTCTTC.

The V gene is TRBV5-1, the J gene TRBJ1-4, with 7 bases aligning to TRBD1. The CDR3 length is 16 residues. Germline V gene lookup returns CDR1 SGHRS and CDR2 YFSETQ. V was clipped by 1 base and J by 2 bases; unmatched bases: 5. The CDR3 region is CASSLNLGGTNEKLFF. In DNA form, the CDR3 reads TGCGCCAGCAGCTTGAACCTAGGGGGCACTAATGAAAAACTGTTTTTT.

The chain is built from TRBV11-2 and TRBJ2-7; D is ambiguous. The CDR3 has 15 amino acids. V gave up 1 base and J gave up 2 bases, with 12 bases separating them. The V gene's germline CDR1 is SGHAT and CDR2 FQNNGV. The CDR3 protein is CASSLGAGTTYEQYF. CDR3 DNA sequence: TGTGCCAGCAGCTTAGGGGCAGGAACCACCTACGAGCAGTACTTC.

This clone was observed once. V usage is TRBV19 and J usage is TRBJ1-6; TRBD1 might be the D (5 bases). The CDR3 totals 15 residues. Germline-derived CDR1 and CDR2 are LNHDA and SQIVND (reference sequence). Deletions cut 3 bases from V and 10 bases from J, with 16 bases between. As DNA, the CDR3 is TGTGCCAGTAGTATCCCGGGACTTGCTGGGTCACCCCTCCACTTT. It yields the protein CASSIPGLAGSPLHF.

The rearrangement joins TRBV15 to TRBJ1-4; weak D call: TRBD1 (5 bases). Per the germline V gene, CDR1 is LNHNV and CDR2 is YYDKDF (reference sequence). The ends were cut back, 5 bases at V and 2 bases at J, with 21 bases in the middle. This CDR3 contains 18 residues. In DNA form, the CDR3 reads TGTGCCACCAGCCCCGGCGGGGCGGGTGTAAGGACTAATGAAAAACTGTTTTTT. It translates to CATSPGGAGVRTNEKLFF.

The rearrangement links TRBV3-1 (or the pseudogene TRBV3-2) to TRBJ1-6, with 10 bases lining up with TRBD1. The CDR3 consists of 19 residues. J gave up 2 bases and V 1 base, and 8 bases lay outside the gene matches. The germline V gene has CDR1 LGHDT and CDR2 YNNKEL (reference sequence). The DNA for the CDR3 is TGTGCCAGCAGCCAAGTCGCCGGGACAGGGGACCCCTATAATTCACCCCTCCACTTT. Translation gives CASSQVAGTGDPYNSPLHF.

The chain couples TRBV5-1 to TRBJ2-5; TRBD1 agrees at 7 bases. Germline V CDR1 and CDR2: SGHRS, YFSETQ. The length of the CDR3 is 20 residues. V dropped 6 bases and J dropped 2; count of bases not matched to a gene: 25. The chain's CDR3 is CASTIAKGDRAFGKQETQYF. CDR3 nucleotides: TGCGCCAGCACCATCGCGAAGGGCGACAGGGCCTTCGGGAAACAAGAGACCCAGTACTTC. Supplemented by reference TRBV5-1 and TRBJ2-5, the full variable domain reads KAGVTQTPRYLIKTRGQQVTLSCSPISGHRSVSWYQQTPGQGLQFLFEYFSETQRNKGNFPGRFSGRQFSNSRSEMNVSTLELGDSALYLCASTIAKGDRAFGKQETQYFGPGTRLLVL.

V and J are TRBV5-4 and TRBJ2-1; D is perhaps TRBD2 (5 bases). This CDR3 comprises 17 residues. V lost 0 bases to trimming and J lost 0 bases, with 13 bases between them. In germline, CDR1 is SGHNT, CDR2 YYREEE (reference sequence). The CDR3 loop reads CASSLAAAGRSYNEQFF. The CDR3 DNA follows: TGTGCCAGCAGCTTGGCGGCTGCGGGTCGCTCCTACAATGAGCAGTTCTTC.

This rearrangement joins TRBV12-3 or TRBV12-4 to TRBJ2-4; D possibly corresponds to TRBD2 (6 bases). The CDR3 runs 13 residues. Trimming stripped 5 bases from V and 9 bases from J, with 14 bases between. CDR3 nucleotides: TGTGCCAGCAGTCCCACTAGCCAGGGCATTCAGTACTTC. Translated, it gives CASSPTSQGIQYF.

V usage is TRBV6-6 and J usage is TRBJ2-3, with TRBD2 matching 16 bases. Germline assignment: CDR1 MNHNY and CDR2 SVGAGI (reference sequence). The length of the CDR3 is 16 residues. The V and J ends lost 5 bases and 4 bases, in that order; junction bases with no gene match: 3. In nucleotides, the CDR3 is TGTGCCAGCAGTCGAGGGACTAGCGGGAGGGCAGATACGCAGTATTTT. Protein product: CASSRGTSGRADTQYF.

The DNA of the CDR3 is TGTGCCAGCAGCCAAGCCGGGACAAATCCCTCGCTAGCCAAAAACATTCAGTACTTC. Translation gives CASSQAGTNPSLAKNIQYF. The chain uses TRBV4-2 and TRBJ2-4; a weak D match, TRBD1 (6 bases). The CDR3 is 19 amino acids. Germline CDR1 reads LGHNA; CDR2 reads YNFKEQ. Trimming took off 1 base at V and 0 bases at J, with 19 bases between the two ends.

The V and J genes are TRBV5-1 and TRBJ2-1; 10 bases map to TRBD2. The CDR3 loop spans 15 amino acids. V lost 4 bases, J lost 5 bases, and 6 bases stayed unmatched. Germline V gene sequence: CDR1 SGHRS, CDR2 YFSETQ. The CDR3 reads CASSHTSGAHNEQFF. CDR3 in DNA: TGCGCCAGCAGCCATACTAGCGGGGCACACAATGAGCAGTTCTTC.

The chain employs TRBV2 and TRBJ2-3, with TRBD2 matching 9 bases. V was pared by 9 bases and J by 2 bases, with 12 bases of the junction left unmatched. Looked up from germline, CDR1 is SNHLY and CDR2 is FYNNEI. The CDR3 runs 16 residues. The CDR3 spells CASSQASGGLTDTQYF. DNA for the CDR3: TGTGCCAGTTCCCAGGCCAGCGGGGGGCTCACAGATACGCAGTATTTT.

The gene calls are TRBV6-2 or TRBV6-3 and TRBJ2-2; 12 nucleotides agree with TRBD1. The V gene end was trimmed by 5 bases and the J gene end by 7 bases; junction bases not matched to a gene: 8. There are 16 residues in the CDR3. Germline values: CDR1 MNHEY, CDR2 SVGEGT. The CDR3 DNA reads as TGTGCCAGCAGTCCCCCGGGACAGGGGGCTGGCGGGGAGCTGTTTTTT. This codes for CASSPPGQGAGGELFF.

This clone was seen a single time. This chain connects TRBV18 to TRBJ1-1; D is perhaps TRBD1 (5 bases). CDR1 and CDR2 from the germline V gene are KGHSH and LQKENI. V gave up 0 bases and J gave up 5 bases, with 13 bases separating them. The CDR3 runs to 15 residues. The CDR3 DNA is TGTGCCAGCTCACCACCGCAGGGCCAGGGAACTGAAGCTTTCTTT. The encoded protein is CASSPPQGQGTEAFF.

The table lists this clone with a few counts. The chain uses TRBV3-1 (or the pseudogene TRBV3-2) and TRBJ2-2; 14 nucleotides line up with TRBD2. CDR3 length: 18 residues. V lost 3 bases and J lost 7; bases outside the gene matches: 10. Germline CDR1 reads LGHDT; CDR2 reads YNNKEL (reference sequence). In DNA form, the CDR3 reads TGTGCCAGCAGCCACGCACAGACTAGCGGGAGGGTCGGCGGGGAGCTGTTTTTT. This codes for CASSHAQTSGRVGGELFF.

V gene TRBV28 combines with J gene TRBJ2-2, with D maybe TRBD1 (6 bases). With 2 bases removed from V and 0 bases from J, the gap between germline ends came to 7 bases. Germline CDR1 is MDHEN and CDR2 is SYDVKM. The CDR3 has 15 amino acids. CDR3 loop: CASSLGTSNTGELFF. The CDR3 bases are TGTGCCAGCAGTTTAGGGACATCGAACACCGGGGAGCTGTTTTTT.

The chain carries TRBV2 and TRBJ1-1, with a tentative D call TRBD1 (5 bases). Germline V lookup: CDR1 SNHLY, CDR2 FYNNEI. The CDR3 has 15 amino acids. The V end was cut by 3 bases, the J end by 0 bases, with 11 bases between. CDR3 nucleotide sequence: TGTGCCAGCAGTGAGCGGGGACCCATGAACACTGAAGCTTTCTTT. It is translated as CASSERGPMNTEAFF.

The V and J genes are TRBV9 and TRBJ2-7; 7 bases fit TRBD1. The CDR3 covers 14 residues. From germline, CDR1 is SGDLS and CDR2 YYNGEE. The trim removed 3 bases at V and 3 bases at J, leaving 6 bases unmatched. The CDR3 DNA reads TGTGCCAGCAGCGCTACAGGGGACAACTACGAGCAGTACTTC. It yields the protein CASSATGDNYEQYF.

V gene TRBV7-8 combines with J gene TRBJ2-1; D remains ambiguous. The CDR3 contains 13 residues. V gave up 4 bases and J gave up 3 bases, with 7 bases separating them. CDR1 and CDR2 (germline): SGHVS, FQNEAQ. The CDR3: CASSWAVYNEQFF. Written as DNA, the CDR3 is TGTGCCAGCAGCTGGGCAGTCTACAATGAGCAGTTCTTC.

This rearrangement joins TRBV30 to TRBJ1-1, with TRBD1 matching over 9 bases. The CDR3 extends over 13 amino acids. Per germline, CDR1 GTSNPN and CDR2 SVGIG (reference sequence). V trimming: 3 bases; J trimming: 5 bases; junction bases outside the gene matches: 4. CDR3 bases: TGTGCCTGGAGGAGGGACAGGGTTACTGAAGCTTTCTTT. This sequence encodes CAWRRDRVTEAFF.

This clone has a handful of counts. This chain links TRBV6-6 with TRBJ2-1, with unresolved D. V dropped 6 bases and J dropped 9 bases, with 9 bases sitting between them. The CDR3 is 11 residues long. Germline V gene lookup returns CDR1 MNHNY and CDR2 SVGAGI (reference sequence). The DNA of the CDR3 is TGTGCCAGCAGGAGGTCGAGTGAGCAGTTCTTC. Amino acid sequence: CASRRSSEQFF.

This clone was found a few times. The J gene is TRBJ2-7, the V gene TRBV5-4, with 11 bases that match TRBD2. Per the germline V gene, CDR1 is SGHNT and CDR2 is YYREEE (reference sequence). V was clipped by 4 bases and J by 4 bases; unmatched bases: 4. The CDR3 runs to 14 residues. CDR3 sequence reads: CASSATSGSYEQYF. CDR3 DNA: TGTGCCAGCAGCGCAACTAGCGGGAGTTACGAGCAGTACTTC.

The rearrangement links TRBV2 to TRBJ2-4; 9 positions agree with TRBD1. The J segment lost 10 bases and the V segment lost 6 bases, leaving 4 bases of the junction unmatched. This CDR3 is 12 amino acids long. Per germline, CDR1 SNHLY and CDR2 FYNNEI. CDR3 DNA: TGTGCCAGCAGGGACAGGGGAACGATTCAGTACTTC. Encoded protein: CASRDRGTIQYF.